This T cell receptor (beta chain) comes out of a study of breast tumors, draining lymph nodes, adjacent tissues (dated by TCRdb to between 2015 and 2016). Concerning the study at large: Breast cancer patients provided tumor, adjacent nontumor tissue and axillary lymph nodes, and the study compared the TCR beta repertoires across these three sources. In human breast cancer, the study set out to assess how tumor, surrounding tissue and draining lymph node repertoires relate to one another and whether T cells might be exchanged between them. Overall study results and their limits: Tumor T-cell repertoires showed less diversity than lymph node repertoires and more diversity than nontumor tissue repertoires, and tumor T-cell repertoires showed preferential V and J gene usage. The data were considered consistent with most tumor T cells being derived from the lymph node and subsequently expanding within tumor tissue. Rather than being directly demonstrated, the conclusion that tumor T cells originate in lymph nodes was presented as consistent with a hypothesis. Tumor and nontumor tissue repertoires were significantly more similar in luminal-like than in basal-like breast cancer.

The reads were generated on an Illumina HiSeq 2000. Multiplex PCR amplification was used to build the TCR beta chain libraries. High-throughput sequencing was used to analyze the amplified TCR beta chain products. In TCRdb, the public reads were trimmed at Q25 with fastp and aligned with MiXCR, with productive beta chains retained. CDR3 protein sequences are deduplicated, and each keeps its most common genes and DNA. This sample holds about 200,000 distinct CDR3 sequences; around 33% were observed only once. The ten largest clones capture around 4.5% of the sample. At the junction V is shortened by 3 bases and J by 6 bases; bases outside the gene matches: 7. The CDR3 starts with the cysteine, ends with the phenylalanine, and has 15 residues. Here the CDR3 DNA is all that survives: 45 bases in frame from base 1. Looking up the germline V gene (reference sequence) yields CDR1 LGHDT and CDR2 YNNKEL. This clonotype was detected a few times. Its antigen has not been determined. Per-nucleotide qualities are absent, and no much larger clonotype sits a single base away.

Lymph node samples came from the axillary draining lymph nodes of breast cancer patients. This chain is built from TRBV3-1 and TRBJ2-1, with 8 middle bases fitting TRBD2. The TCR comes from a female donor with breast cancer. Some clones in this sample may be carry-over from other donors' samples. Input material: axillary lymph node tissue. The DNA sequence is as follows: TGTGCCAGCAGCCATGAGGGACTAGGGCCCAATGAGCAGTTCTTC. Translated, it reads CASSHEGLGPNEQFF.